This TCR beta chain came from a study of T cells in Graves' hyperthyroidism and ophthalmopathy. V was trimmed by 7 bases and J by 3 bases, leaving 27 bases between them. CDR3 length: 18 amino acids. The germline V gene encodes CDR1 SEHNR and CDR2 FQNEAQ (reference sequence). Amplification of TCR beta CDR3 regions used RNA as the template. An initial round of RT-PCR targeting the TCR CDR3 relied on the HTBI primer set. A single record per CDR3 protein comes from TCRdb applying MiXCR to the multiplex PCR reads. The sample contains some 500,000 distinct CDR3 sequences, about 15% of which appear only once. Ten or more counts support this clonotype.

The TCR sequence derives from a woman aged 18-29 years with Graves' hyperthyroidism. The chain employs TRBV7-9 and TRBJ1-2; D possibly corresponds to TRBD1 (6 bases). Sample: blood. CDR3 DNA sequence: TGTGCCAGCAACGACATCAATGACAGGCGGAACGAGGACTATGGCTACACCTTC. Amino acids: CASNDINDRRNEDYGYTF.